The 7 T cell receptor beta chains in this list originate from one sample, sequenced in a study of cytomegalovirus exposure and HLA in healthy donors. Both 60 Vbeta primers and 13 Jbeta primers went into the PCR. Method: immunoSEQ multiplex PCR; TCRdb's copy keeps in-frame clones and lacks some. The table shows about 130,000 clones, with around 8.5% occurring only once. Specimen: PBMCs. The source of these receptors is a man aged 35 to 55 in good health and CMV-seronegative.

DNA of the CDR3: TGTGCCAGCAGTCCCTTCGACAGGGTGGAGGGCTACACCTTC. This sequence encodes CASSPFDRVEGYTF. This rearrangement joins TRBV6-5 to TRBJ1-2; TRBD1 agrees at 7 bases. V gave up 5 bases and J gave up 8 bases; unmatched junction bases: 11. The CDR3 spans 14 residues. Germline CDR1 is MNHEY and CDR2 is SVGAGI.

The rearrangement joins TRBV7-9 to TRBJ2-3; 9 bases are shared with TRBD2. CDR3 length equals 17 residues. Germline trimming cut 0 bases from V and 0 bases from J; bases unmatched to any gene: 4. Germline values: CDR1 SEHNR, CDR2 FQNEAQ (reference sequence). CDR3 in amino acids: CASSLAPSGDSTDTQYF. DNA of the CDR3: TGTGCCAGCAGCTTAGCGCCTAGCGGGGACAGCACAGATACGCAGTATTTT.

The chain joins TRBV27 to TRBJ1-1, with TRBD1 as a possible D gene (5 bases). Trimming cost V 5 bases and J 1 base, with 11 bases left between them. The CDR3 is 14 amino acids. The germline CDR1 and CDR2 sequences are MNHEY and SMNVEV (reference sequence). The CDR3 bases are TGTGCCAGCAGTGCCAACACAGGGAACACTGAAGCTTTCTTT. Translating gives CASSANTGNTEAFF.

This clone has more than one count but fewer than ten. V usage is TRBV4-3 and J usage is TRBJ2-1; 11 bases fit TRBD2. Germline V gene data show CDR1 as LGHNA and CDR2 as YSLEER. The V segment lost 1 base and the J segment 9 bases; nucleotides outside the gene matches: 5. CDR3 length: 15 residues. CDR3 DNA sequence: TGCGCCAGCAGCCAAGTGGGGACTAGCGGCGGTGAGCAGTTCTTC. The encoded protein is CASSQVGTSGGEQFF.

This clone was observed a handful of times. The rearrangement joins TRBV7-2 to TRBJ2-7, with 7 bases identical to TRBD2. CDR1 and CDR2 (germline): SGHTA, FQGNSA. The CDR3 loop spans 15 amino acids. The ends lost 1 base at V and 3 bases at J; junction bases unmatched: 6. The CDR3 sequence: CASSLGPAGIYEQYF. The DNA of the CDR3 is TGTGCCAGCAGCTTAGGGCCAGCGGGGATCTACGAGCAGTACTTC.

This clone appeared a few times. This chain links TRBV5-1 with TRBJ1-1; D might be TRBD1 (5 bases). V was cut by 4 bases and J by 3 bases, with 16 bases left in between. Germline V gene data show CDR1 as SGHRS and CDR2 as YFSETQ. The length of the CDR3 is 15 residues. As DNA, the CDR3 is TGCGCCAGCAGCCCCACAGGATCAGAGTACACTGAAGCTTTCTTT. Its translation: CASSPTGSEYTEAFF.

This rearrangement joins TRBV9 to TRBJ2-5; perhaps TRBD1 as D (6 bases). Germline CDR1 SGDLS, CDR2 YYNGEE. The germline V and J ends were trimmed by 1 base and 5 bases, with 9 bases remaining between them. The CDR3 contains 13 residues. The CDR3 DNA follows: TGTGCCAGCAGCGTATGGGGGCGGGAGACCCAGTACTTC. It codes for CASSVWGRETQYF.